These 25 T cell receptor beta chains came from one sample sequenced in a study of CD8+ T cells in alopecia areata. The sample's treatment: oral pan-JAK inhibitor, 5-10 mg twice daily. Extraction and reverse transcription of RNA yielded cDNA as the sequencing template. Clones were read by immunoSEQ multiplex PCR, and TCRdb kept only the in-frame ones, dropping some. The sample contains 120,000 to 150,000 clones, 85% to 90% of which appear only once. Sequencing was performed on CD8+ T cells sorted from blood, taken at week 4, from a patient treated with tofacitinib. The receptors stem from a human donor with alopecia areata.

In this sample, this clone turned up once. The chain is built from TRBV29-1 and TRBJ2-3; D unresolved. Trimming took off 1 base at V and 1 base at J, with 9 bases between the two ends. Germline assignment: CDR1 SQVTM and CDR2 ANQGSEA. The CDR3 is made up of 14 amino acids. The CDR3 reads CSVEVPVGTDTQYF. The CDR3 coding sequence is TGCAGCGTTGAAGTTCCGGTCGGCACAGATACGCAGTATTTT.

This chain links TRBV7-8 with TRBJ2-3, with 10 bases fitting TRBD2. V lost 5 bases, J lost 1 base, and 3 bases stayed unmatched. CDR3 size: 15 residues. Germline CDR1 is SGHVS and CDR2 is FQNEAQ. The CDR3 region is CASSTGTSGTDTQYF. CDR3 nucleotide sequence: TGTGCCAGCAGCACTGGGACTAGCGGCACAGATACGCAGTATTTT.

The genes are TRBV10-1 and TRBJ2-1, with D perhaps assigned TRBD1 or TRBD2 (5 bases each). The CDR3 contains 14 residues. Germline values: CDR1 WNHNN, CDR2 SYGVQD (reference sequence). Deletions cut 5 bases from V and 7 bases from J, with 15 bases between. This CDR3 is CASSWGPVGNEQFF. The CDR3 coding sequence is TGCGCCAGCAGTTGGGGACCGGTGGGGAATGAGCAGTTCTTC.

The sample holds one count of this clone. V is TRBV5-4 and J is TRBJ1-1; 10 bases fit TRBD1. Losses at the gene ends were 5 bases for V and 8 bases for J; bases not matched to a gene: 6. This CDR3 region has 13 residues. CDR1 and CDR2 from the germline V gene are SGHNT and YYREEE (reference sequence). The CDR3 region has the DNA TGTGCCAGCAGTTTCTGGACAGGGGGGGAAGCTTTCTTT. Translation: CASSFWTGGEAFF. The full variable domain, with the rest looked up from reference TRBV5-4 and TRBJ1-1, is ETGVTQSPTHLIKTRGQQVTLRCSSQSGHNTVSWYQQALGQGPQFIFQYYREEENGRGNFPPRFSGLQFPNYSSELNVNALELDDSALYLCASSFWTGGEAFFGQGTRLTVV.

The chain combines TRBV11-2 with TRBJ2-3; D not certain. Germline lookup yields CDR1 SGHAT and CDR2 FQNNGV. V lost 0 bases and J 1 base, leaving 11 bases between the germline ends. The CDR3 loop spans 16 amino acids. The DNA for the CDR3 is TGTGCCAGCAGCTTAGACTCCTTCACCCGCACAGATACGCAGTATTTT. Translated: CASSLDSFTRTDTQYF.

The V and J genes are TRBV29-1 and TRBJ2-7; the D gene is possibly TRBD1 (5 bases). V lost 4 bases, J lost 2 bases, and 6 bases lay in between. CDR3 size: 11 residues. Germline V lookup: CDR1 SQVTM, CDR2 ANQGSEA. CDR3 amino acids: CSVGGTYEQYF. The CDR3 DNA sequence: TGCAGCGTTGGGGGCACCTACGAGCAGTACTTC.

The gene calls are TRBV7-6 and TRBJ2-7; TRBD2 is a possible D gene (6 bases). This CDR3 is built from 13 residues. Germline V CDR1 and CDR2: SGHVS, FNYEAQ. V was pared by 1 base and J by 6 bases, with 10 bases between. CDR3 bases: TGTGCCAGCAGCTTAGTAATCGGGGGCGAGCAGTACTTC. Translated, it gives CASSLVIGGEQYF.

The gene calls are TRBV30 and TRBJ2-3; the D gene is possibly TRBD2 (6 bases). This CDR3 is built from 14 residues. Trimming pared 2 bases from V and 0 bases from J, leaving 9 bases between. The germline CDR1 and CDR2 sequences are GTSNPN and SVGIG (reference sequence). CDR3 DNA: TGTGCCTGGAGTACGCTAGCGAGCACAGATACGCAGTATTTT. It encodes CAWSTLASTDTQYF.

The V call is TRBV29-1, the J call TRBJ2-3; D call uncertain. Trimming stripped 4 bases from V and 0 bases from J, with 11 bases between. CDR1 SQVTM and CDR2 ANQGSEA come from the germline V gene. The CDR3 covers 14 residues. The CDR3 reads CSVGLPSSTDTQYF. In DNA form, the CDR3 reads TGCAGCGTTGGACTTCCCAGCAGCACAGATACGCAGTATTTT.

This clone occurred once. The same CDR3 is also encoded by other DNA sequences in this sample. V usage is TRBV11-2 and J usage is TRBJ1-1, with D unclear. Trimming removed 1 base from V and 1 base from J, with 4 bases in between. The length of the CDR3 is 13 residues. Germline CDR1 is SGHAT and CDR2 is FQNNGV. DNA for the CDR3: TGTGCCAGCAGCTTAGGTGAGAACACTGAAGCTTTCTTT. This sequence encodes CASSLGENTEAFF.

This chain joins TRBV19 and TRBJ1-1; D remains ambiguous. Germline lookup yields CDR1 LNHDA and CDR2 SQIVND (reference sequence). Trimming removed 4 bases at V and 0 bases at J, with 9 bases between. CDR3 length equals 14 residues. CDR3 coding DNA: TGTGCCAGTAGTACCCGGACGGTGAACACTGAAGCTTTCTTT. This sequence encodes CASSTRTVNTEAFF. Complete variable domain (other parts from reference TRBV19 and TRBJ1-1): DGGITQSPKYLFRKEGQNVTLSCEQNLNHDAMYWYRQDPGQGLRLIYYSQIVNDFQKGDIAEGYSVSREKKESFPLTVTSAQKNPTAFYLCASSTRTVNTEAFFGQGTRLTVV.

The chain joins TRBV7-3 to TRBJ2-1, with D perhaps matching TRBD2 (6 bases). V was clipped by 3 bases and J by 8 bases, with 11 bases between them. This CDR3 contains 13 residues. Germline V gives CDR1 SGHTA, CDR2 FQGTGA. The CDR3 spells CASSFGGSDEQFF. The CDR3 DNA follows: TGTGCCAGCAGCTTTGGGGGGAGTGATGAGCAGTTCTTC.

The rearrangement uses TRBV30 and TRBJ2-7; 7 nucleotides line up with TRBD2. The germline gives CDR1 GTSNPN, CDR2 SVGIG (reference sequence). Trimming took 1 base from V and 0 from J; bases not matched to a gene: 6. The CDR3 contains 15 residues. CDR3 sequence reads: CAWSEGGSSSYEQYF. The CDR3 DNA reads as TGTGCCTGGAGTGAAGGCGGGAGCTCCTCCTACGAGCAGTACTTC.

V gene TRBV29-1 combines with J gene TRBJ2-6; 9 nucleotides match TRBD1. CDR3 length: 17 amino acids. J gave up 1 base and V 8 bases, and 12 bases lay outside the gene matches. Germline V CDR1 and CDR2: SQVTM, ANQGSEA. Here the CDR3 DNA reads TGCAGCCCCCCGGGGGGACAGGGAGTTTCTGGGGCCAACGTCCTGACTTTC. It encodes CSPPGGQGVSGANVLTF.

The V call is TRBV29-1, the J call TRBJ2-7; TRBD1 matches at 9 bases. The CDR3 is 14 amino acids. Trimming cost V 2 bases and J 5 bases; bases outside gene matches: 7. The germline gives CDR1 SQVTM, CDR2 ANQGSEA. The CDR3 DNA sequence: TGCAGCGTTGAAACGTCCCGGGACAGGGACGAGCAGTACTTC. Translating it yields CSVETSRDRDEQYF.

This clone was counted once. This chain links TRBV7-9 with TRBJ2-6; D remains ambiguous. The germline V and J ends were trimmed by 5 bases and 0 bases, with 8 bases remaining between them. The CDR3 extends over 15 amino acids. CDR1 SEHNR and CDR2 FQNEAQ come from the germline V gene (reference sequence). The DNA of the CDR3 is TGTGCCAGCAGCACACGGCTCTCTGGGGCCAACGTCCTGACTTTC. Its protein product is CASSTRLSGANVLTF. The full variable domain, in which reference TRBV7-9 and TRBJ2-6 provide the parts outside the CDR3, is DTGVSQNPRHKITKRGQNVTFRCDPISEHNRLYWYRQTLGQGPEFLTYFQNEAQLEKSRLLSDRFSAERPKGSFSTLEIQRTEQGDSAMYLCASSTRLSGANVLTFGAGSRLTVL.

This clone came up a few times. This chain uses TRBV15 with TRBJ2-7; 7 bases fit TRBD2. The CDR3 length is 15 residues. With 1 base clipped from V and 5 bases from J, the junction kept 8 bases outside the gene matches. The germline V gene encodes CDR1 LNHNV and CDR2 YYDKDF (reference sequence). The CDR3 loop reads CATSRGASAGDEQYF. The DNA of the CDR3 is TGTGCCACCAGCAGAGGGGCCTCGGCGGGAGACGAGCAGTACTTC.

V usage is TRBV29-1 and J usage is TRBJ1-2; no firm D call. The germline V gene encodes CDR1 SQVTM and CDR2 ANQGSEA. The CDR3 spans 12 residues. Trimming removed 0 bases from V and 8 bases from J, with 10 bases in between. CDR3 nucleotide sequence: TGCAGCGTTGAAGATGGAATGGGGGGCTACACCTTC. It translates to CSVEDGMGGYTF.

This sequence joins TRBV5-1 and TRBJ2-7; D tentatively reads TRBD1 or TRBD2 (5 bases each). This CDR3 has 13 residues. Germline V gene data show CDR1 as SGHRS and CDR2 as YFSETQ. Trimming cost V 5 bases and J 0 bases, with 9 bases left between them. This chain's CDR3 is CASRRDGSYEQYF. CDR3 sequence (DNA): TGCGCCAGCAGGAGGGACGGCTCCTACGAGCAGTACTTC.

CDR3 nucleotide sequence: TGCGCCAGCAGGGACCCCGGACAGGGTGGTATCACAGATACGCAGTATTTT. This translates into CASRDPGQGGITDTQYF. The chain is built from TRBV23-1 and TRBJ2-3; TRBD1 aligns across 8 bases. TRBV23-1 is annotated as an ORF whose role is uncertain. Unmatched junction bases numbered 13, after V lost 6 bases and J lost 2 bases. CDR3 length: 17 residues.

This CDR3 reads CASSLAGSWTDTQYF. DNA for the CDR3: TGTGCCAGCAGCTTGGCCGGATCGTGGACAGATACGCAGTATTTT. The chain couples TRBV5-6 to TRBJ2-3; D gene ambiguous. The germline V and J ends were trimmed by 0 bases and 3 bases, with 11 bases remaining between them. CDR3 size: 15 residues. Germline-derived CDR1 and CDR2 are SGHDT and YYEEEE.

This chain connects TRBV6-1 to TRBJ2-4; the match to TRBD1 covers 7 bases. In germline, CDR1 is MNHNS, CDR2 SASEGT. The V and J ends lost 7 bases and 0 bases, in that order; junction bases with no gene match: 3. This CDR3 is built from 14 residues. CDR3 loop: CASTDRLAKNIQYF. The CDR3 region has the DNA TGTGCCAGCACGGACAGGTTAGCCAAAAACATTCAGTACTTC.

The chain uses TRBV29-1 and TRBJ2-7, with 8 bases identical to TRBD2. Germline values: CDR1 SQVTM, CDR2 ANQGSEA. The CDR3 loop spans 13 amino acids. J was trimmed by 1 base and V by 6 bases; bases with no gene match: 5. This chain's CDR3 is CSVRTSRSYEQYF. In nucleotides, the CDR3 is TGCAGCGTGCGGACTAGCCGATCCTACGAGCAGTACTTC.

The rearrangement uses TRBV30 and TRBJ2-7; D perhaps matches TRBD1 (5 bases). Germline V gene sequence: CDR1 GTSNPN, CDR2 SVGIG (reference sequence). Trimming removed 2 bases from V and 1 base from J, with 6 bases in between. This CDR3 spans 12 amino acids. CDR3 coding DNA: TGTGCCTGGAGTCGGACATCCTACGAGCAGTACTTC. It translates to CAWSRTSYEQYF.

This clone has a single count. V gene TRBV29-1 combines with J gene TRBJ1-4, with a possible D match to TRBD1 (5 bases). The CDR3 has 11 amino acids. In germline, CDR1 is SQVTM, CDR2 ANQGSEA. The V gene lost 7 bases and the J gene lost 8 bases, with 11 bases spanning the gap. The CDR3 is CSATEGEKLFF. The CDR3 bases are TGCAGCGCCACCGAGGGGGAAAAACTGTTTTTT. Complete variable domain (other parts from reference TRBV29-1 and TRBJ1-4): SAVISQKPSRDICQRGTSLTIQCQVDSQVTMMFWYRQQPGQSLTLIATANQGSEATYESGFVIDKFPISRPNLTFSTLTVSNMSPEDSSIYLCSATEGEKLFFGSGTQLSVL.